This T cell receptor (beta chain) was captured in a study of response to subunit inactivated influenza vaccine. General study points: The authors suggested that few new T cells are recruited per seasonal influenza vaccination.

TCRdb analysed the RT-PCR reads with MiXCR anew, one entry per CDR3 protein. The sample lists approximately 250,000 distinct CDR3 sequences, approximately 12% occurring once. The CDR3 is made up of 15 amino acids. With V trimmed by 7 bases and J by 6 bases, 14 bases remained unmatched. In germline, CDR1 is SGHRS, CDR2 YFSETQ. The sample holds a few counts of this clonotype. What it recognizes is unknown. The source was non-naive T cells sorted from PBMCs, collected around two weeks before vaccination. The TCR originated in a man aged 50 to 60 who received an inactivated influenza vaccine. The chain employs TRBV5-1 and TRBJ1-2; TRBD1 matches at 8 bases. CDR3 nucleotides: TGCGCCAGCCAACCCTATATGGCAGGGGGCGATGGCTACACCTTC. It specifies CASQPYMAGGDGYTF. The complete variable domain, with remaining parts taken from reference TRBV5-1 and TRBJ1-2, reads KAGVTQTPRYLIKTRGQQVTLSCSPISGHRSVSWYQQTPGQGLQFLFEYFSETQRNKGNFPGRFSGRQFSNSRSEMNVSTLELGDSALYLCASQPYMAGGDGYTFGSGTRLTVV.